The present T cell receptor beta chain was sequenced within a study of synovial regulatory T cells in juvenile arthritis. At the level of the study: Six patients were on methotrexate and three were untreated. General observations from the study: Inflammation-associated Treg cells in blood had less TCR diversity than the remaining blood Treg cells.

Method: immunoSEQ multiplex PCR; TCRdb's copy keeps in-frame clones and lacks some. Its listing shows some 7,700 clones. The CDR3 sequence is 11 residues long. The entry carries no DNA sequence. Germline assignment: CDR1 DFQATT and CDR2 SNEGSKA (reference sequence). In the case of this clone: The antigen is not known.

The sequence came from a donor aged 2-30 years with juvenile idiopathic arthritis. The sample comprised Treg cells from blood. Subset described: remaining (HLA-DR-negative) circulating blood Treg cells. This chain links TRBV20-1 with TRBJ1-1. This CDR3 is CTWLRDTEAFF.